This record concerns one TCR beta chain sequence. Antigen: not known. PCR used 60 Vbeta primers and 13 Jbeta primers. Some clones are missing from TCRdb's copy, which holds only in-frame ones; the method was immunoSEQ multiplex PCR. The data contain roughly 180,000 clones, roughly 80% of them singletons. The data are from a study of cytomegalovirus exposure and HLA in healthy donors. For the study at large: An analysis done earlier identified 120 million or so unique TCR beta sequences from about 179 million T cells. The study, taken as a whole, reports: Around 160 TCR beta chains were listed as cytomegalovirus-associated.

The TCR was taken from a male donor in good health and CMV-seronegative. The sequencing input was PBMCs.

As DNA, the CDR3 is TGCAGCGCCTTATTAAGCGCAAGCTCCTACGAGCAGTACTTC. Its protein product is CSALLSASSYEQYF. The chain combines TRBV29-1 with TRBJ2-7, with D unresolved. Germline V gene sequence: CDR1 SQVTM, CDR2 ANQGSEA. CDR3 length: 14 residues. Trimming took off 7 bases at V and 0 bases at J, with 16 bases between the two ends.